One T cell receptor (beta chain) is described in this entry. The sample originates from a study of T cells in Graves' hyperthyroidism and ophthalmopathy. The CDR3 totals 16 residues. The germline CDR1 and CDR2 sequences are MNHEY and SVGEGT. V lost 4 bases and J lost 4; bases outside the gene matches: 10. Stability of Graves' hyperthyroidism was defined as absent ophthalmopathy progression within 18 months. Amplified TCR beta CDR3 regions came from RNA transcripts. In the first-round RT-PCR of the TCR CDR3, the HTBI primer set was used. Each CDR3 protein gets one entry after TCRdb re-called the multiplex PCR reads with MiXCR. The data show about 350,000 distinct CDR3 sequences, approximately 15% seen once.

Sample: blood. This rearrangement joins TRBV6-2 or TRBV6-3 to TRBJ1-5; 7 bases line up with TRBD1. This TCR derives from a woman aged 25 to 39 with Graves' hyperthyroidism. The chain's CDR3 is CASSSRQGGRNQPQHF. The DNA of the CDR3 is TGTGCCAGCAGTTCCCGACAGGGAGGAAGAAATCAGCCCCAGCATTTT.